This passage covers 15 T cell receptor beta chains from one sample sequenced in a study of T cell repertoires in cytomegalovirus infection. TCRdb called the reads again in MiXCR, with one record for every CDR3 protein. The data contain 680,000 or so distinct CDR3 sequences, roughly a third of them seen just once; the ten biggest clones take up roughly 18%. Their target antigens are unknown. The sample was cultured PBMCs, taken from culture after CMV antigen stimulation. These receptors were taken from a human donor in good health (CMV status not recorded). Some clones in this sample may be carry-over from other donors' samples.

The chain employs TRBV4-1 and TRBJ1-3; maybe TRBD1 (6 bases). The germline CDR1 and CDR2 sequences are MGHRA and YSYEKL. The CDR3 is 15 amino acids. V was clipped by 4 bases and J by 0 bases, with 10 bases between them. The CDR3 nucleotides are TGCGCCAGCAGCCCACAGGGTATCTCTGGAAACACCATATATTTT. Its translation is CASSPQGISGNTIYF.

The rearrangement joins TRBV12-3 or TRBV12-4 to TRBJ2-1; D is perhaps TRBD1 or TRBD2 (7 bases each). The V and J ends lost 7 bases and 4 bases respectively, with 14 bases between them. The CDR3 loop spans 14 amino acids. CDR3 amino acids: CASKAQGGYNEQFF. Written as DNA, the CDR3 is TGTGCCAGCAAGGCCCAGGGGGGGTACAATGAGCAGTTCTTC.

This chain links TRBV20-1 with TRBJ2-7; D gene ambiguous. Germline loops: CDR1 DFQATT, CDR2 SNEGSKA (reference sequence). This CDR3 has 14 amino acids. The V end was cut by 4 bases, the J end by 3 bases, with 16 bases between. This CDR3 is CSAKETAVLYEQYF. The DNA of the CDR3 is TGCAGTGCTAAGGAGACTGCCGTTCTCTACGAGCAGTACTTC.

This clonotype was found a few times. V is TRBV28 and J is TRBJ1-1; no clear D gene. Between the trimmed V and J ends, which lost 5 bases and 3 bases, there was a span of 16 bases. The CDR3 is 15 residues long. Germline CDR1 and CDR2: MDHEN and SYDVKM. The CDR3 sequence is CASSLMVRRYTEAFF. The CDR3 DNA reads as TGTGCCAGCAGTCTGATGGTCCGAAGGTACACTGAAGCTTTCTTT.

The table lists this clonotype with a few counts. V and J are TRBV15 and TRBJ2-3, with D tentatively TRBD2 (5 bases). The CDR3 is made up of 20 amino acids. Germline V CDR1 and CDR2: LNHNV, YYDKDF (reference sequence). V was shortened by 0 bases and J by 0 bases, with 22 bases between the two germline ends. Here the CDR3 reads CATSRDPPRRWGLSTDTQYF. The CDR3 nucleotides are TGTGCCACCAGCAGAGACCCCCCGAGGAGGTGGGGTCTTAGCACAGATACGCAGTATTTT. Full variable domain (missing parts from reference TRBV15 and TRBJ2-3): DAMVIQNPRYQVTQFGKPVTLSCSQTLNHNVMYWYQQKSSQAPKLLFHYYDKDFNNEADTPDNFQSRRPNTSFCFLDIRSPGLGDTAMYLCATSRDPPRRWGLSTDTQYFGPGTRLTVL.

This sequence joins TRBV20-1 and TRBJ1-2; no reliable D call. The CDR3 consists of 12 residues. From germline, CDR1 is DFQATT and CDR2 SNEGSKA (reference sequence). V lost 0 bases and J 4 bases, leaving 6 bases between the germline ends. The CDR3 DNA is TGCAGTGCTAGAGAGGTTCCCTATGGCTACACCTTC. This codes for CSAREVPYGYTF.

This clonotype has a count of ten or more. The chain links TRBV7-2 to TRBJ1-2; 10 nucleotides align to TRBD1. CDR1 SGHTA and CDR2 FQGNSA come from the germline V gene. The CDR3 runs 13 residues. The J segment lost 5 bases and the V segment lost 3 bases, leaving 0 bases of the junction unmatched. Here the CDR3 DNA reads TGTGCCAGCAGCTTGGGACAGGGGTATGGCTACACCTTC. Translation: CASSLGQGYGYTF.

This chain links TRBV10-3 with TRBJ1-1, with D unclear. The CDR3 has 13 amino acids. Looked up from germline, CDR1 is ENHRY and CDR2 is SYGVKD. V dropped 0 bases and J dropped 6 bases, with 8 bases sitting between them. The CDR3 protein is CAISESSAAEAFF. The CDR3 DNA sequence: TGTGCCATCAGTGAGTCCTCGGCGGCTGAAGCTTTCTTT.

CDR3 region: CASSYTLWETQYF. CDR3 sequence (DNA): TGTGCCAGCAGTTACACCCTATGGGAGACCCAGTACTTC. The chain is built from TRBV6-2 or TRBV6-3 and TRBJ2-5; D is uncertain. The CDR3 contains 13 residues. Germline V gene sequence: CDR1 MNHEY, CDR2 SVGEGT. Trimming removed 2 bases from V and 5 bases from J, with 9 bases in between.

This clonotype was detected many times. The V call is TRBV7-2, the J call TRBJ2-4; 8 bases are a match to TRBD2. Germline V CDR1 and CDR2: SGHTA, FQGNSA. The CDR3 is made up of 15 amino acids. J lost 8 bases, V lost 1 base, and 7 bases had no gene match. The CDR3 DNA reads TGTGCCAGCAGCTTAGAGCCCGGCGGGAGGTACATTCAGTACTTC. Translated, it gives CASSLEPGGRYIQYF.

The CDR3 loop is CASSQREGGDTQYF. CDR3 DNA: TGTGCCAGCAGTCAAAGGGAAGGGGGAGATACGCAGTATTTT. The chain links TRBV7-6 to TRBJ2-3; D perhaps matches TRBD1 (6 bases). The CDR3 length is 14 residues. V was pared by 6 bases and J by 5 bases, with 15 bases between. The germline gives CDR1 SGHVS, CDR2 FNYEAQ.

This sequence joins TRBV4-2 and TRBJ1-1; D is possibly TRBD1 (5 bases). V dropped 4 bases and J dropped 7 bases, with 16 bases sitting between them. Germline lookup yields CDR1 LGHNA and CDR2 YNFKEQ. The CDR3 contains 14 residues. CDR3 amino acids: CASSRDVPEGEAFF. The CDR3, as DNA: TGTGCCAGCAGCCGGGACGTACCCGAGGGTGAAGCTTTCTTT.

The rearrangement links TRBV6-5 to TRBJ2-5, with D hard to call. V was clipped by 5 bases and J by 4 bases, with 8 bases between them. The CDR3 is 12 amino acids. CDR1 MNHEY and CDR2 SVGAGI come from the germline V gene. DNA of the CDR3: TGTGCCAGCAGTCGGATTCCAGAGACCCAGTACTTC. Protein sequence: CASSRIPETQYF.

This clonotype has just a few counts. The J gene is TRBJ2-3, the V gene TRBV24-1; tentative D call: TRBD2 (5 bases). CDR1 is KGHDR and CDR2 is SFDVKD in the germline V gene. V was pared by 0 bases and J by 7 bases, with 22 bases between. The CDR3 contains 18 residues. The CDR3 region is CATSDLPSRNPAGHTQYF. In nucleotides, the CDR3 is TGTGCCACCAGTGATTTGCCTAGCCGGAACCCTGCAGGACATACGCAGTATTTT.

This clonotype was seen repeatedly, ten times or more. The chain couples TRBV7-6 to TRBJ2-1, with 8 nucleotides matching TRBD2. V lost 4 bases and J lost 6; bases outside the gene matches: 8. The CDR3 runs 15 residues. Looked up from germline, CDR1 is SGHVS and CDR2 is FNYEAQ. CDR3 sequence reads: CASSSTLAGLNEQFF. Written as DNA, the CDR3 is TGTGCCAGCAGCTCCACTCTAGCGGGTCTCAATGAGCAGTTCTTC.